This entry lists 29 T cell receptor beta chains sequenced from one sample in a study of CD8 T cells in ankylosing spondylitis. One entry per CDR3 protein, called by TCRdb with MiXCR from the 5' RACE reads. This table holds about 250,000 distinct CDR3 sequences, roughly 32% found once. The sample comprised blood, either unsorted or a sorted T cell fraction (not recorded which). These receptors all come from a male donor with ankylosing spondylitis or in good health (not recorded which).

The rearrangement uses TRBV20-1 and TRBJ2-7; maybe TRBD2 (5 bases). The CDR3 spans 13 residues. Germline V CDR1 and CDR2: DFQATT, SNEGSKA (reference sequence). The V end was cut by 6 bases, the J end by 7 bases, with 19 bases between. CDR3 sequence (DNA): TGCAGTGCCCCCCTAGCCAATTACGGAGAGCAGTACTTC. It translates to CSAPLANYGEQYF.

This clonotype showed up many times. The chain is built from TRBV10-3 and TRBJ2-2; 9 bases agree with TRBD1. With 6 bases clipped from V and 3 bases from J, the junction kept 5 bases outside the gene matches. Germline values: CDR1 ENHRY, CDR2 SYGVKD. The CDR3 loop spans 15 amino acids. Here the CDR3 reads CAIREGQGDTGELFF. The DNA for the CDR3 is TGTGCCATCAGGGAGGGACAGGGCGACACCGGGGAGCTGTTTTTT.

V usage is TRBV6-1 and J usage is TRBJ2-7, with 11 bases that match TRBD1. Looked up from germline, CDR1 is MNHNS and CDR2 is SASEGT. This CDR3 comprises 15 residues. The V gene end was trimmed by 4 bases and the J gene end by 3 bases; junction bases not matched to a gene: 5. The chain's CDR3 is CASSGPGTGGYEQYF. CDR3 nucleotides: TGTGCCAGCAGTGGCCCTGGGACAGGGGGCTACGAGCAGTACTTC.

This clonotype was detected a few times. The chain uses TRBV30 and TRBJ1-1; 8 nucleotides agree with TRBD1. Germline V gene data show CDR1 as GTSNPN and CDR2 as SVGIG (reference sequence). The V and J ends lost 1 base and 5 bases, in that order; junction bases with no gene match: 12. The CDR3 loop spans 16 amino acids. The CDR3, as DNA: TGTGCCTGGAGTGCCGACAGGGGCCTACGAAGGACTGAAGCTTTCTTT. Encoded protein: CAWSADRGLRRTEAFF.

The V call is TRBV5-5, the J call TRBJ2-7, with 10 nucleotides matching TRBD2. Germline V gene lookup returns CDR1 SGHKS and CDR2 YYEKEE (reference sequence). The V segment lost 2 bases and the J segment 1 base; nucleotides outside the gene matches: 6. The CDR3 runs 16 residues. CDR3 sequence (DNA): TGTGCCAGCAGCTTATTGGGGACTAGCGCATCCTACGAGCAGTACTTC. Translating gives CASSLLGTSASYEQYF.

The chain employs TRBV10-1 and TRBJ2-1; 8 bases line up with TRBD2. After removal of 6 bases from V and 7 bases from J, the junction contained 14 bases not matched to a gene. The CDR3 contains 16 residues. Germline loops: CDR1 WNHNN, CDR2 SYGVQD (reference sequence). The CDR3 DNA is TGCGCCAGCAGAGGAAGGGGAACGGGGGGGCAGAATGAGCAGTTCTTC. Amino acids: CASRGRGTGGQNEQFF.

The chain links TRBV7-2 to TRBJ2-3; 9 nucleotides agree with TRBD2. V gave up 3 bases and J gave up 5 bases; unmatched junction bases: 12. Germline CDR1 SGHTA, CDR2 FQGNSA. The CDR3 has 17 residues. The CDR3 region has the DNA TGTGCCAGCAGCTTTTCAGGGCGGGGGGGCCAATTAGATACGCAGTATTTT. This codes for CASSFSGRGGQLDTQYF. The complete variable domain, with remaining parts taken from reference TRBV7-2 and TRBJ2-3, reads GAGVSQSPSNKVTEKGKDVELRCDPISGHTALYWYRQSLGQGLEFLIYFQGNSAPDKSGLPSDRFSAERTGGSVSTLTIQRTQQEDSAVYLCASSFSGRGGQLDTQYFGPGTRLTVL.

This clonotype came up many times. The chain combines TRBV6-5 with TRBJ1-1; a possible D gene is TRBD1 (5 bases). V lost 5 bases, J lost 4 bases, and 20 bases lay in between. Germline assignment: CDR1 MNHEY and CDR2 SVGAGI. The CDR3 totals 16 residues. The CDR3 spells CASSLDGGRRSTEAFF. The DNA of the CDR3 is TGTGCCAGCAGTCTCGACGGGGGTAGACGGTCCACTGAAGCTTTCTTT.

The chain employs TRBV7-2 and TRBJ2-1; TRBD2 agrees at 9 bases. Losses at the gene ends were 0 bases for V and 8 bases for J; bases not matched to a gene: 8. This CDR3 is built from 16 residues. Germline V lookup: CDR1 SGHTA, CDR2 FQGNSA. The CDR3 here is CASSLAGGSGGYEQFF. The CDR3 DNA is TGTGCCAGCAGCTTAGCTGGGGGCAGCGGGGGGTATGAGCAGTTCTTC.

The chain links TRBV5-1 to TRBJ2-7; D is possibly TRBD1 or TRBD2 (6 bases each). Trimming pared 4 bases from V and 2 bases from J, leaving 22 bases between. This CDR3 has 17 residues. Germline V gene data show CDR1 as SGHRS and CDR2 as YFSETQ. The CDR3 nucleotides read TGCGCCAGCAGCCCCCTAGAGGGCGGGACACCAACCTACGAGCAGTACTTC. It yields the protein CASSPLEGGTPTYEQYF.

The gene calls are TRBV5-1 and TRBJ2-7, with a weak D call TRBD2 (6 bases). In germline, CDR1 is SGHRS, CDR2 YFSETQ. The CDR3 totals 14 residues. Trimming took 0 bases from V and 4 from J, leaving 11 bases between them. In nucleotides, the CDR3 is TGCGCCAGCAGCTTGGAGCCCGGAGGGTACGAGCAGTACTTC. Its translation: CASSLEPGGYEQYF. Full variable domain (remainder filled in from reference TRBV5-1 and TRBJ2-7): KAGVTQTPRYLIKTRGQQVTLSCSPISGHRSVSWYQQTPGQGLQFLFEYFSETQRNKGNFPGRFSGRQFSNSRSEMNVSTLELGDSALYLCASSLEPGGYEQYFGPGTRLTVT.

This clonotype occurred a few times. CDR3 loop: CASREIRGEYLAKNIQYF. CDR3 nucleotides: TGTGCCAGCAGAGAGATTAGAGGGGAGTACCTAGCCAAAAACATTCAGTACTTC. The J gene is TRBJ2-4, the V gene TRBV28; D is tentatively TRBD1 or TRBD2 (5 bases each). This CDR3 region has 18 residues. CDR1 is MDHEN, CDR2 SYDVKM, per germline. Trimming took off 6 bases at V and 0 bases at J, with 21 bases between the two ends.

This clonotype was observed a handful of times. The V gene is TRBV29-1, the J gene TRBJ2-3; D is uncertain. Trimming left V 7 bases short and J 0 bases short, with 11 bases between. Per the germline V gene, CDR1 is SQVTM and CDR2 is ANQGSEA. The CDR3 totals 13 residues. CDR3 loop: CSADHGSTDTQYF. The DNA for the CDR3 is TGCAGCGCTGACCACGGGAGCACAGATACGCAGTATTTT.

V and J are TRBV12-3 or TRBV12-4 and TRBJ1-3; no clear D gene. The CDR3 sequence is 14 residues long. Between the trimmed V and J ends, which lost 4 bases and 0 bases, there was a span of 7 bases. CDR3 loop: CASSSADSGNTIYF. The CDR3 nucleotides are TGTGCCAGCAGTTCAGCGGACTCTGGAAACACCATATATTTT.

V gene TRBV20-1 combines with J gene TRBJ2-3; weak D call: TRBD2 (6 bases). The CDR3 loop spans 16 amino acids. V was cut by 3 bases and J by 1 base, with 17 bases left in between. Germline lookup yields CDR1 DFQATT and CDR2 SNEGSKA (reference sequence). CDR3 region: CSASPWGGVGTDTQYF. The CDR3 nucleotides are TGCAGTGCTAGTCCTTGGGGCGGGGTGGGCACAGATACGCAGTATTTT.

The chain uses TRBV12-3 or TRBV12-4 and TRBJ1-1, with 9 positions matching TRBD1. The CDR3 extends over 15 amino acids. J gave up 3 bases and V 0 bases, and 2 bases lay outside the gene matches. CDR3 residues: CASSLARDRDTEAFF. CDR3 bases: TGTGCCAGCAGTTTAGCGCGGGACAGGGACACTGAAGCTTTCTTT.

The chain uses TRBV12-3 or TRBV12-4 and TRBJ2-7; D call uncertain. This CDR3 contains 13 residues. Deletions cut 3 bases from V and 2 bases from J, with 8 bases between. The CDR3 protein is CASSFGKAYEQYF. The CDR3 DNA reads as TGTGCCAGCAGTTTCGGCAAAGCCTACGAGCAGTACTTC.

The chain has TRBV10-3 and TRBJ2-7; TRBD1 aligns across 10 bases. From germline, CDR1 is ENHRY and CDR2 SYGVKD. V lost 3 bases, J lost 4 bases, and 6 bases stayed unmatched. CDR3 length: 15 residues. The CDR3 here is CAISDKTGGGYEQYF. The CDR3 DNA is TGTGCCATCAGTGACAAGACAGGGGGCGGGTACGAGCAGTACTTC.

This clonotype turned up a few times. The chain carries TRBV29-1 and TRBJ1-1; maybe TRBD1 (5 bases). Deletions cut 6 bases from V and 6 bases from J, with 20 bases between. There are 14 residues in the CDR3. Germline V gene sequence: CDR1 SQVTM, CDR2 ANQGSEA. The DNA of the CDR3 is TGCAGCGTGGACCCAGGGTTTCGGGAAGCTGAAGCTTTCTTT. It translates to CSVDPGFREAEAFF.

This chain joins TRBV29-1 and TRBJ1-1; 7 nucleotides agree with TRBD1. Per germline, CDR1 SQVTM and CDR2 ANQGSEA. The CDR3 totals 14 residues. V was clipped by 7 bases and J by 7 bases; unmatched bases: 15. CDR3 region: CSARRLQGVDEAFF. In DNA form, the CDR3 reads TGCAGCGCTAGGAGGTTGCAGGGGGTGGATGAAGCTTTCTTT.

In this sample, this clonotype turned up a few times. CDR3: CSAARPYEQYF. CDR3 nucleotides: TGCAGTGCTGCCCGCCCCTACGAGCAGTACTTC. The rearrangement links TRBV20-1 to TRBJ2-7; D call uncertain. The CDR3 sequence is 11 residues long. Trimming pared 5 bases from V and 2 bases from J, leaving 7 bases between. In germline, CDR1 is DFQATT, CDR2 SNEGSKA (reference sequence).

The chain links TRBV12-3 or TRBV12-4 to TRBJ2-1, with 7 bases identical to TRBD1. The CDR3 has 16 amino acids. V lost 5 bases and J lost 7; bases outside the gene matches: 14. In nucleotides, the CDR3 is TGTGCCAGCAGTGGCACCGGGACAGCTGAGGGAAATGAGCAGTTCTTC. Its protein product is CASSGTGTAEGNEQFF.

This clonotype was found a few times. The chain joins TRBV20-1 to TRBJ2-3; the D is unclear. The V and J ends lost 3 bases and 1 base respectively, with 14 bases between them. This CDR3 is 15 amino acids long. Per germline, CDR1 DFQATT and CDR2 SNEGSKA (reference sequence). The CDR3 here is CSASLLGLGTDTQYF. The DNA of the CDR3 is TGCAGTGCTAGTCTCTTGGGCTTAGGCACAGATACGCAGTATTTT.

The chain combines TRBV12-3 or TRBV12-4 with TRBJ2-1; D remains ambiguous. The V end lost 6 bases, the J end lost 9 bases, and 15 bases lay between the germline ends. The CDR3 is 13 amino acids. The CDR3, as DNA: TGTGCCAGCAGCCGCCGTTGGGTTATTGAGCAGTTCTTC. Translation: CASSRRWVIEQFF.

The CDR3 bases are TGTGCCACCAGCAGAAACCCTTCGGACGAGCAGTACTTC. Protein sequence: CATSRNPSDEQYF. This chain uses TRBV15 with TRBJ2-7; D unresolved. The germline V gene encodes CDR1 LNHNV and CDR2 YYDKDF (reference sequence). The CDR3 loop spans 13 amino acids. The V and J ends lost 2 bases and 5 bases respectively, with 10 bases between them. Drawing the rest from reference TRBV15 and TRBJ2-7, the complete variable domain is DAMVIQNPRYQVTQFGKPVTLSCSQTLNHNVMYWYQQKSSQAPKLLFHYYDKDFNNEADTPDNFQSRRPNTSFCFLDIRSPGLGDTAMYLCATSRNPSDEQYFGPGTRLTVT.

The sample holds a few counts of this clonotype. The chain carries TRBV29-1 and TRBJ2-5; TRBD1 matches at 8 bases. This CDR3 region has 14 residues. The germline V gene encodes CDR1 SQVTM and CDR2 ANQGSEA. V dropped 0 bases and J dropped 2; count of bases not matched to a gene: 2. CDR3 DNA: TGCAGCGTTGAAGACCGACAGGGGCAAGAGACCCAGTACTTC. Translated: CSVEDRQGQETQYF.

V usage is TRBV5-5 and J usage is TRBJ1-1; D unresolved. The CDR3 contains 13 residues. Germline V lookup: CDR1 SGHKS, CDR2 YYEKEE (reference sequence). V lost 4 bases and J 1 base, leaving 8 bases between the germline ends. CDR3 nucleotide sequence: TGTGCCAGCAGCCCTATTAAGAACACTGAAGCTTTCTTT. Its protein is CASSPIKNTEAFF.

The CDR3, as DNA: TGTGCCAGCAGTTACACATGGGGCGGCACCGACACGCAGTATTTT. This translates into CASSYTWGGTDTQYF. The rearrangement joins TRBV12-3 or TRBV12-4 to TRBJ2-3, with TRBD1 as a possible D gene (5 bases). This CDR3 spans 15 amino acids. Trimming left V 4 bases short and J 9 bases short, with 20 bases between.

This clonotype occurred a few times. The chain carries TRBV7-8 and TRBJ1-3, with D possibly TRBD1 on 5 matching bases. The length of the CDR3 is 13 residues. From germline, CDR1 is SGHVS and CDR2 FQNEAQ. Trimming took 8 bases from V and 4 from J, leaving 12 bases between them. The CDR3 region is CASWGRVGNTIYF. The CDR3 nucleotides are TGTGCCAGCTGGGGACGGGTGGGAAACACCATATATTTT.